These T cell receptor beta chains were read from a single sample in a study of shared clonotypes between healthy human individuals. Produced via immunoSEQ multiplex PCR; TCRdb's table is partial and in-frame only. The repertoire holds about 680,000 clones, with about 78% as singletons. Input material: memory CD4+ T cells sorted from blood. The receptors here all came from a woman aged 25-40 years in good health. Each CDR3 is given with its conserved first and last residue. A D gene is named only where the DNA matches it firmly. Part of the rows lack a size; the others show once, few, many or a class for expanded clones.

once TRBJ2-7 TRBV5-4 . TGTGCCAGCAGCTCCCTGCACGAGCAGTACTTC CASSSLHEQYF
. TRBJ2-3 TRBV7-3 TRBD2 TGTGCCAGCAGCTTATCCGGACTAGCGGGGTCCACAGATACGCAGTATTTT CASSLSGLAGSTDTQYF
. TRBJ2-3 TRBV5-4 . TGTGCCAGCAGCCTACAGGCCGGGGATACGCAGTATTTT CASSLQAGDTQYF
few TRBJ1-1 TRBV11-2 TRBD1 TGTGCCAGCAGCCCAGAGACAGGGAAAGCTTTCTTT CASSPETGKAFF
. TRBJ2-7 TRBV5-1 . TGCGCCAGCAGGGCCGTTCCTGGTACTTACGAGCAGTACTTC CASRAVPGTYEQYF
. TRBJ2-1 TRBV11-1 TRBD2 TGTGCCAGCAGCGTAATGGGACTAGCGGGAGCACAGGAGCAGTTCTTC CASSVMGLAGAQEQFF
. TRBJ2-3 TRBV6-1 TRBD2 TGTGCCAGCAGTGGACCGGGACTAGCCCCCCTGGATACGCAGTATTTT CASSGPGLAPLDTQYF
. TRBJ2-2 TRBV5-1 TRBD2 TGCGCCAGCAGCGTCGAAGTAGCGGGGAACACCGGGGAGCTGTTTTTT CASSVEVAGNTGELFF
. TRBJ1-1 TRBV27 . TGTGCCAGCAGTTCCCGTTTGGGATTTGACACTGAAGCTTTCTTT CASSSRLGFDTEAFF
. TRBJ2-1 TRBV10-1 TRBD2 TGCGCCAGCAGTGAGCAACTAGCGGGAGACAATGAGCAGTTCTTC CASSEQLAGDNEQFF
. TRBJ1-2 TRBV10-3 . TGTGCCATCAGGGGGTCGATCGGGGTCCAGGTTGGCTACACCTTC CAIRGSIGVQVGYTF
. TRBJ1-2 TRBV5-4 . TGTGCCAGCAGCACCGGGGGGGCTAACTATGGCTACACCTTC CASSTGGANYGYTF
. TRBJ1-1 TRBV7-2 . TGTGCCAGCAGCTTCAGGGGCGCTGAAGCTTTCTTT CASSFRGAEAFF
many TRBJ2-7 TRBV27 TRBD2 TGTGCCAGCAGTCGGTATCTCGTATTGGGGGGGTTGGATCATGATGGCGGGCAGTACTTC CASSRYLVLGGLDHDGGQYF
. TRBJ1-1 TRBV18 . TGTGCCAGCTCATCTAAGGGGGACACTGAAGCTTTCTTT CASSSKGDTEAFF
. TRBJ2-2 TRBV7-2 . TGTGCCAGCAGCACACTCGCGACGGACACCGGGGAGCTGTTTTTT CASSTLATDTGELFF
once TRBJ2-1 TRBV7-7 . TGTGCCAGCAGCCCCTTGGGGCAGGGGTCTTCTGAGCAGTTCTTC CASSPLGQGSSEQFF
few TRBJ2-6 TRBV25-1 . TGTGCCAGCAGTGAATGGGGGGCTGGGGCCAACGTCCTGACTTTC CASSEWGAGANVLTF
. TRBJ2-7 TRBV2 . TGTGCCAGCAGTGAAGGGACGGTCGCCTACGAGCAGTACTTC CASSEGTVAYEQYF
. TRBJ2-1 TRBV19 TRBD2 TGTGCCAGTAGCCAGTACGGGGGGAGGGCCACAATACTCTCCTACAATGAGCAGTTCTTC CASSQYGGRATILSYNEQFF
. TRBJ2-7 TRBV9 . TGTGCCAGCAGCGTAGATTACAGCTCCTACGAGCAGTACTTC CASSVDYSSYEQYF
few TRBJ2-1 TRBV4-1 . TGCGCCAGCAGAGAAATCACGGGGGTTCAAAACAATGAGCAGTTCTTC CASREITGVQNNEQFF
. TRBJ1-5 TRBV29-1 TRBD1 TGCAGCGTATCAGGGGGGAATCAGCCCCAGCATTTT CSVSGGNQPQHF
. TRBJ2-5 TRBV6-1 . TGTGCCAGCAGTGAAGTGTTGCTGCGTTACCAAGAGACCCAGTACTTC CASSEVLLRYQETQYF
few TRBJ2-7 TRBV19 . TGTGCCAGTAGTATAGTAGGGATTCCGGGAAGCTCCTACGAGCAGTACTTC CASSIVGIPGSSYEQYF
once TRBJ2-2 TRBV5-1 . TGCGCCAGCAGCTTAGGGCAGGGGAACATCGGGGAGCTGTTTTTT CASSLGQGNIGELFF
. TRBJ2-2 TRBV25-1 TRBD1 TGTGCCAGCAGTGAAGACACGGGACAGGGGGTGTTGCCCGGGGAGCTGTTTTTT CASSEDTGQGVLPGELFF
few TRBJ2-7 TRBV6-1 . TGTGCCAGCAGTGAAGTAGAGGGACTCGAGCAGTACTTC CASSEVEGLEQYF
. TRBJ2-1 TRBV10-1 . TGCGCCAGCAGTGAGGGGCAGGACCACTACAATGAGCAGTTCTTC CASSEGQDHYNEQFF
. TRBJ1-2 TRBV5-4 TRBD1 TGTGCCAGCAGCGCGGACAGGGGGGTTGGTGGCTACACCTTC CASSADRGVGGYTF
few TRBJ1-5 TRBV5-5 . TGTGCCAGCAGCCCTAGCTATAGCAATCAGCCCCAGCATTTT CASSPSYSNQPQHF
. TRBJ1-2 TRBV28 TRBD1 TGTGCCAGCAGTCCAGGGGGCGTCTATGGCTACACCTTC CASSPGGVYGYTF
few TRBJ2-7 TRBV28 TRBD2 TGTGCCAGCAGTTCTCCGGGATTTCGGGGGGACGAGCAGTACTTC CASSSPGFRGDEQYF
many TRBJ2-5 TRBV5-1 TRBD1 TGCGCCAGCAGCACAGGGACAGTTCCACAAGAGACCCAGTACTTC CASSTGTVPQETQYF
. TRBJ1-4 TRBV19 . TGTGCCGCCAATTCACGGTTGAATGAAAAACTGTTTTTT CAANSRLNEKLFF
. TRBJ2-6 TRBV9 . TGTGCCAGCAGCGGAACCGTCTCTGGGGCCAACGTCCTGACTTTC CASSGTVSGANVLTF
. TRBJ2-7 TRBV28 . TGTGCCAGCAGGCGGAGGGACGGAACCTACGAGCAGTACTTC CASRRRDGTYEQYF
. TRBJ1-2 TRBV5-1 . TGCGCCAGCAGCTTCGGCGGCGGAACCGATGGCTACACCTTC CASSFGGGTDGYTF
. TRBJ1-5 TRBV13 . TGTGCCAGCAGCTTCCAGGGACTGGGCAATCAGCCCCAGCATTTT CASSFQGLGNQPQHF
. TRBJ2-7 TRBV7-9 . TGTGCCAGCACCCGCGGGTGGGAGACCTACGAGCAGTACTTC CASTRGWETYEQYF
. TRBJ2-7 TRBV28 TRBD1 TGTGCCAGCGGGGGACAGCCCTACGAGCAGTACTTC CASGGQPYEQYF
. TRBJ1-1 TRBV10-1 . TGCGCCAGCAGCCCCCCGGGGGTGGCTGAAGCTTTCTTT CASSPPGVAEAFF
. TRBJ2-7 TRBV7-8 . TGTGCCAGCAGCTTACCGGGCTACGAGCAGTACTTC CASSLPGYEQYF
. TRBJ2-6 TRBV28 . TGTGCCAGCAGTTCGGGAATCGGAGCCAACGTCCTGACTTTC CASSSGIGANVLTF
. TRBJ2-5 TRBV27 TRBD2 TGTGCCAGCAGCAGAGGAACTGGGACTAGCGGGAGGGCCGAGACCCAGTACTTC CASSRGTGTSGRAETQYF
. TRBJ2-1 TRBV5-6 TRBD2 TGTGCCAGCAGCCCCGAGACTAGCGGGAGTAATGATGAGCAGTTCTTC CASSPETSGSNDEQFF
few TRBJ2-3 TRBV15 TRBD2 TGTGCCACCAGCGGACTCGACTGGGCGGGAGTAAAGACAGATACGCAGTATTTT CATSGLDWAGVKTDTQYF
many TRBJ1-1 TRBV9 . TGTGCCAGCAGCGTAGTCGGCCAGATGAACACTGAAGCTTTCTTT CASSVVGQMNTEAFF
. TRBJ2-3 TRBV14 TRBD2 TGTGCCAGCAGCCAAGTGCAGGAGCGGGAGTGGACAGATACGCAGTATTTT CASSQVQEREWTDTQYF
once TRBJ2-5 TRBV5-1 TRBD1 TGCGCCAGCAGCCAACGACAGGGGGGCCAAGAGACCCAGTACTTC CASSQRQGGQETQYF
. TRBJ2-3 TRBV19 . TGTGCCAGTAGTATGCTGGTCTCAGATACGCAGTATTTT CASSMLVSDTQYF
few TRBJ2-3 TRBV2 TRBD2 TGTGCCAGCAGGGCAACTAGCGGGAGCCAAGCTACGCAGTATTTT CASRATSGSQATQYF
. TRBJ1-2 TRBV5-6 . TGTGCCAGCAGCTTGATGGGAGTTGAAGGCTACACCTTC CASSLMGVEGYTF
. TRBJ2-7 TRBV27 TRBD2 TGTGCCAGCAGGGGGACTAGCGGGCCTAGAACCTACGAGCAGTACTTC CASRGTSGPRTYEQYF
once TRBJ2-7 TRBV11-2 . TGTGCCAGCAGCCCCCAGGGATACGAGCAGTACTTC CASSPQGYEQYF
. TRBJ2-2 TRBV5-6 TRBD2 TGTGCCAGCAGTTACCCGGGACTAGCGGGAGCCGGGGAGCTGTTTTTT CASSYPGLAGAGELFF
. TRBJ2-5 TRBV6-6 TRBD2 TGTGCCAGCAGTTACCTGGCTAGCGGCCAAGAGACCCAGTACTTC CASSYLASGQETQYF
. TRBJ1-5 TRBV20-1 . TGCAGTGCTAATAATCAGCCCCAGCATTTT CSANNQPQHF